This TCR beta chain emerged from a study of blood T cell repertoires in COVID-19. About the research overall: Sample material is recorded as cDNA or gDNA derived from T cells, B-cell-depleted T cells, or PBMCs.

The Seattle patients, enrolled during active infection, were followed longitudinally. The CDR3 is made up of 14 amino acids. Germline V gene data show CDR1 as MDHEN and CDR2 as SYDVKM. The V end was cut by 8 bases, the J end by 0 bases, with 11 bases between. In the authors' methods: It was from reference gene primer amplification that nucleated cell counts were estimated. Using immunoSEQ multiplex PCR, the repertoire was profiled, and TCRdb retains in-frame clones only, with some absent. V and J calls plus clone size are reproduced from that table; the DNA served to infer D and trimming. The data contain about 49,000 clones, 65% to 90% of them seen just once; the ten biggest clones take up approximately 20%.

This sequence was found in a woman over 75 with COVID-19, enrolled during active disease. The chain combines TRBV28 with TRBJ2-1; D gene unclear. The sequenced sample was peripheral blood. CDR3 amino acids: CASQALSSYNEQFF. The CDR3 DNA reads as TGTGCCAGCCAGGCGCTGTCCTCCTACAATGAGCAGTTCTTC.